Below, one TCR beta chain is given with its context. Per the germline V gene, CDR1 is LGHNA and CDR2 is YSLEER. Trimming took off 2 bases at V and 0 bases at J, with 17 bases between the two ends. The CDR3 is 18 residues long. This specimen comes from a study of shared T cell receptors in the human thymus. The table came from immunoSEQ multiplex PCR; TCRdb's copy has only in-frame clones and leaves some out. The table has over 450,000 clones, around 78% seen once. These data are also associated with another study on human thymus T cells. That report adds: Thymic material originated from resections removed in the course of corrective heart surgery. Apparent bias marked the V and J gene usage of thymic and blood repertoires. Reports from related research described highly overlapping thymic repertoires among unrelated individuals.

Sequenced input: thymocytes. The chain is built from TRBV4-3 and TRBJ2-4; D is perhaps TRBD2 (6 bases). The source of this sequence is a boy under three years old with a congenital heart defect. The CDR3 DNA is TGCGCCAGCAGCCAACTGGGACGGACTACTTTAGCCAAAAACATTCAGTACTTC. Translated, it gives CASSQLGRTTLAKNIQYF.